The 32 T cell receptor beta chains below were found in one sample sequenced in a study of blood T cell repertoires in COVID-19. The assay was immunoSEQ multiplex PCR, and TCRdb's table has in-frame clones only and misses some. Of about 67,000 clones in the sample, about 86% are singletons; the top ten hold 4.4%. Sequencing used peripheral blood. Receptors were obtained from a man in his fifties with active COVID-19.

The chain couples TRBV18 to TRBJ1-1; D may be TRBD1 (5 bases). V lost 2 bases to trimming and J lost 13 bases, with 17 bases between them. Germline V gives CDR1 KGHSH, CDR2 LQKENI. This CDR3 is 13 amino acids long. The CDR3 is CASSPGIDSGVFF. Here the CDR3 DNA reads TGTGCCAGCTCACCAGGCATCGACAGCGGGGTTTTCTTT.

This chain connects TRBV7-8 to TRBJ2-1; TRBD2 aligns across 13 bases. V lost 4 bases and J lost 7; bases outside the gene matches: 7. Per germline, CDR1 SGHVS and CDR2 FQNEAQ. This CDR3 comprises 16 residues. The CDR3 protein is CASSSQTSGGRNEQFF. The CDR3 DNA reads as TGTGCCAGCAGCTCGCAGACTAGCGGGGGGAGGAATGAGCAGTTCTTC.

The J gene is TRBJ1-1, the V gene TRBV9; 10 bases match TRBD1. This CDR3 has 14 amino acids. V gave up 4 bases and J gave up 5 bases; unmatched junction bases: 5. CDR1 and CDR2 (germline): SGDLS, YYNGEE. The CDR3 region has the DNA TGTGCCAGCAGCCCTCGGACAGGGGGAACTGAAGCTTTCTTT. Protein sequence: CASSPRTGGTEAFF.

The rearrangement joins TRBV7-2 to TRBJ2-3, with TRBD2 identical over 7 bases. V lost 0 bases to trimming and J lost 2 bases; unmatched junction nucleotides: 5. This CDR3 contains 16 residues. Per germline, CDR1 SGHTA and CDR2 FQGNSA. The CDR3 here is CASSLADERDTDTQYF. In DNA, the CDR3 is TGTGCCAGCAGCTTAGCGGATGAGCGGGACACAGATACGCAGTATTTT.

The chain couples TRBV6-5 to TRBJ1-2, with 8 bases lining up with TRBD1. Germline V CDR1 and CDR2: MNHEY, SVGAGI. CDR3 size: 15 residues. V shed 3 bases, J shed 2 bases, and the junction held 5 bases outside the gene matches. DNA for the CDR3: TGTGCCAGCAGTTATCAGCAGGGGGCGAACTATGGCTACACCTTC. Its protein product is CASSYQQGANYGYTF.

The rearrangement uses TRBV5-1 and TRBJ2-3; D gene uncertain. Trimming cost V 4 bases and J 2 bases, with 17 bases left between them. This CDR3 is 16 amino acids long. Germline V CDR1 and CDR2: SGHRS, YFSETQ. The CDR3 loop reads CASSTFAAANTDTQYF. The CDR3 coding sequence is TGCGCCAGCAGCACCTTCGCGGCCGCCAACACAGATACGCAGTATTTT.

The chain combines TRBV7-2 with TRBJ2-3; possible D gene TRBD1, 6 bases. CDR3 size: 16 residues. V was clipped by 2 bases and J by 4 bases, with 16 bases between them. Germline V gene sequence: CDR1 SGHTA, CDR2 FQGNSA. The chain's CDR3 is CASSLKTGLGADTQYF. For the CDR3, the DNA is TGTGCCAGCAGCTTAAAGACAGGCCTAGGGGCAGATACGCAGTATTTT.

For the CDR3, the DNA is TGTGCCAGCAGCGTAGAAGGCCGCGAGGACAATGAGCAGTTCTTC. Translation gives CASSVEGREDNEQFF. V usage is TRBV9 and J usage is TRBJ2-1; no clear D. CDR3 length: 15 amino acids. The ends were cut back, 0 bases at V and 5 bases at J, with 12 bases in the middle. Germline-derived CDR1 and CDR2 are SGDLS and YYNGEE.

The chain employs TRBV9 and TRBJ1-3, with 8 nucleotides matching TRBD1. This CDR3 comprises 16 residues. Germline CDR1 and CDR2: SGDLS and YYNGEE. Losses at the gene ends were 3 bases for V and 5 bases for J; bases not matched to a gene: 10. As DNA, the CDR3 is TGTGCCAGCAGCGCTCCCAAACAGGGGGGTCGAAACACCATATATTTT. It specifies CASSAPKQGGRNTIYF.

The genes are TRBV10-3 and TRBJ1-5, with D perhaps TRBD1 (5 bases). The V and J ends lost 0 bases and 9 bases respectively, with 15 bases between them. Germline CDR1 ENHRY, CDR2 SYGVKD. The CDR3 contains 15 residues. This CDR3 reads CAISESIGQGLPQHF. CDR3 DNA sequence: TGTGCCATCAGTGAGTCGATAGGTCAGGGACTGCCCCAGCATTTT.

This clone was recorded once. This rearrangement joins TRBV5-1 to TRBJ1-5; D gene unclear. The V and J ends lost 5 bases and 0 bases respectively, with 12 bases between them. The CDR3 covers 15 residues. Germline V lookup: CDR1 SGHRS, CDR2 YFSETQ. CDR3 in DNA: TGCGCCAGCAGACCAACAGACTATAGCAATCAGCCCCAGCATTTT. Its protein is CASRPTDYSNQPQHF.

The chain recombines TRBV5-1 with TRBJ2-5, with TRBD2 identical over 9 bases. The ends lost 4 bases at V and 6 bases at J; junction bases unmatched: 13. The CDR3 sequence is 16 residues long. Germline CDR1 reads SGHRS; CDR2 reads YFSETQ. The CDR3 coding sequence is TGCGCCAGCAGCCCCGAATTAACGCTAGCGGGAAAGACCCAGTACTTC. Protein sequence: CASSPELTLAGKTQYF.

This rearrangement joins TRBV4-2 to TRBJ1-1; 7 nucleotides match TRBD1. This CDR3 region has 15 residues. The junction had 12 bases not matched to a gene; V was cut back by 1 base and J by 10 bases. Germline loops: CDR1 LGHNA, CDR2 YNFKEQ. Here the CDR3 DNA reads TGTGCCAGCAGCCAAGGTGAAACAGGGGCCCAAGGAGCTTTCTTT. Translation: CASSQGETGAQGAFF.

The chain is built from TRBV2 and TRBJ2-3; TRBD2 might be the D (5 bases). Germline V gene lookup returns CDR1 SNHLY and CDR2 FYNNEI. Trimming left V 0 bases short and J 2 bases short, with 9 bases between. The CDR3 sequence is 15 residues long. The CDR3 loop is CASSEARENTDTQYF. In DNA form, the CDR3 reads TGTGCCAGCAGTGAAGCTCGGGAAAACACAGATACGCAGTATTTT.

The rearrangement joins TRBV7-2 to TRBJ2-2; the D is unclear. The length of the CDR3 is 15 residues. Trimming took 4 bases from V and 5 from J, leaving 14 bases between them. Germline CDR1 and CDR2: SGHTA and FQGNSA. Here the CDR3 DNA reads TGTGCCAGCAGCTCCTTAGGCCAAGCGACCGGGGAGCTGTTTTTT. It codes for CASSSLGQATGELFF.

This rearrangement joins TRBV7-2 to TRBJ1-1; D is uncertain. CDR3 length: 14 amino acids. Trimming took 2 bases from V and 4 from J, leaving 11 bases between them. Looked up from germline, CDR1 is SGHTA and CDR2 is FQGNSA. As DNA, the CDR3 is TGTGCCAGCAGCTTACTTTTACACCTCACTGAAGCTTTCTTT. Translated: CASSLLLHLTEAFF.

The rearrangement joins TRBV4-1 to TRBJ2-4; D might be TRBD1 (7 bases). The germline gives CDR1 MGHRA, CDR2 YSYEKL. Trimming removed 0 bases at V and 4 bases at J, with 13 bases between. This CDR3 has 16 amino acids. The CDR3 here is CASSQDPRGVKNIQYF. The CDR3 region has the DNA TGCGCCAGCAGCCAAGATCCCAGGGGGGTTAAAAACATTCAGTACTTC.

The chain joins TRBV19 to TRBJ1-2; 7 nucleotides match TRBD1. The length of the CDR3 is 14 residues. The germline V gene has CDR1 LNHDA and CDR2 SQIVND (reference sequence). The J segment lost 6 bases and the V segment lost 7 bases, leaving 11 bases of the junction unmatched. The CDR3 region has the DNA TGTGCCAGTACCACGGGACAGCCCCGGGATGGCTACACCTTC. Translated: CASTTGQPRDGYTF.

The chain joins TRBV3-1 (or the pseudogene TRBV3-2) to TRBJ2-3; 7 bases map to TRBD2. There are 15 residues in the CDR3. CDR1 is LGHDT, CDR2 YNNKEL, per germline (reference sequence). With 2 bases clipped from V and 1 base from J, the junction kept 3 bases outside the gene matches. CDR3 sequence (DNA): TGTGCCAGCAGCCAACTAGCGGACCGCACAGATACGCAGTATTTT. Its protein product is CASSQLADRTDTQYF.

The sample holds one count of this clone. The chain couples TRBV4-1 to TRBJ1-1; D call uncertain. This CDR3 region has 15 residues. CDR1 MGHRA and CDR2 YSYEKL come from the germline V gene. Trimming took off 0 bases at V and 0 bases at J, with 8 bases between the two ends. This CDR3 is CASSQDRELNTEAFF. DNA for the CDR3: TGCGCCAGCAGCCAAGATCGAGAATTGAACACTGAAGCTTTCTTT.

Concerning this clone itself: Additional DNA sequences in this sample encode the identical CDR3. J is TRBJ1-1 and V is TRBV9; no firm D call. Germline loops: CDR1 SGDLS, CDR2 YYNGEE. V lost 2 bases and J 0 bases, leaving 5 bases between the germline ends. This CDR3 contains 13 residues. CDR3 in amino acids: CASSVGMNTEAFF. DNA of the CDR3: TGTGCCAGCAGCGTTGGCATGAACACTGAAGCTTTCTTT.

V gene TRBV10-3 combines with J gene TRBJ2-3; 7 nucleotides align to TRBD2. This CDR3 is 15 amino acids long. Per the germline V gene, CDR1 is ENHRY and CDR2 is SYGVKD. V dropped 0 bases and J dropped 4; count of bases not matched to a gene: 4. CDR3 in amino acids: CAISESRGGADTQYF. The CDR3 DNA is TGTGCCATCAGTGAGTCTCGGGGAGGGGCAGATACGCAGTATTTT.

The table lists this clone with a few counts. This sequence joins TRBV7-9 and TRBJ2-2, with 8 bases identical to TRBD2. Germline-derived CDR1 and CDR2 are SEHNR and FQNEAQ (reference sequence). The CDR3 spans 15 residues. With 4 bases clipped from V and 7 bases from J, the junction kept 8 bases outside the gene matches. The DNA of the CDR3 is TGTGCCAGCAGCTCCGGGAGGGCCAGTTTCGGGGAGCTGTTTTTT. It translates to CASSSGRASFGELFF.

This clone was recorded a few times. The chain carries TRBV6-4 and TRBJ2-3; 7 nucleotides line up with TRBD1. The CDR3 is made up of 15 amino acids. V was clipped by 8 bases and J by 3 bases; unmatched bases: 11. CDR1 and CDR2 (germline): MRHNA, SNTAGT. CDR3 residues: CASSSSGQLTDTQYF. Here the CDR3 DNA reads TGTGCCAGCTCTTCGTCGGGACAGCTTACAGATACGCAGTATTTT.

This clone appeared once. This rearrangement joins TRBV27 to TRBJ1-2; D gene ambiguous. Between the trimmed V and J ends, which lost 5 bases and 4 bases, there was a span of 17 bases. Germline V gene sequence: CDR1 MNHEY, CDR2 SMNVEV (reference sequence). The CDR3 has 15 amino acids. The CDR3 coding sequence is TGTGCCAGCAGTCAACGCAACAGTGGACTCTATGGCTACACCTTC. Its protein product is CASSQRNSGLYGYTF.

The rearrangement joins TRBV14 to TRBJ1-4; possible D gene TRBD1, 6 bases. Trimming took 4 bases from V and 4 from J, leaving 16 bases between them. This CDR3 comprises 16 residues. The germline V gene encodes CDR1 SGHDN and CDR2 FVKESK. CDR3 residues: CASSLRKGGGNEKLFF. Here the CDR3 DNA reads TGTGCCAGCAGCCTTCGAAAGGGAGGGGGTAATGAAAAACTGTTTTTT.

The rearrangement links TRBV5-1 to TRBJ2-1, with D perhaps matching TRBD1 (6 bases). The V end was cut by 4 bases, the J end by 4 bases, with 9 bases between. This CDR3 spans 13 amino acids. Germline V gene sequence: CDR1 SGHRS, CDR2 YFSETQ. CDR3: CASSITGYNEQFF. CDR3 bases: TGCGCCAGCAGCATTACAGGGTACAATGAGCAGTTCTTC. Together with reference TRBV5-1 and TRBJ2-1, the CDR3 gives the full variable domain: KAGVTQTPRYLIKTRGQQVTLSCSPISGHRSVSWYQQTPGQGLQFLFEYFSETQRNKGNFPGRFSGRQFSNSRSEMNVSTLELGDSALYLCASSITGYNEQFFGPGTRLTVL.

The CDR3 DNA follows: TGTGCCAGCAGTCCGAGGCGGACAGTTAGCTCTGGGGCCAACGTCCTGACTTTC. It yields the protein CASSPRRTVSSGANVLTF. The chain links TRBV2 to TRBJ2-6, with a tentative D call TRBD1 (6 bases). Germline V gives CDR1 SNHLY, CDR2 FYNNEI. V dropped 5 bases and J dropped 0 bases, with 17 bases sitting between them. The CDR3 has 18 residues.

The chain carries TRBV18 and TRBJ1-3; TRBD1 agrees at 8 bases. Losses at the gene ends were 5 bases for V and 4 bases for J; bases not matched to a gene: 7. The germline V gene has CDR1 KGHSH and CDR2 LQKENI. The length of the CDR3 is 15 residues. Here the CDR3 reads CASSSGDRPGNTIYF. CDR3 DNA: TGTGCCAGCTCATCCGGGGACAGGCCGGGAAACACCATATATTTT.

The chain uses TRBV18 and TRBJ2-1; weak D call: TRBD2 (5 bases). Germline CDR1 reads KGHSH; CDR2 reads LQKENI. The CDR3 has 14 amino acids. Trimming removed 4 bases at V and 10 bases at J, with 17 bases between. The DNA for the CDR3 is TGTGCCAGCTCACAATGGACCGCCTCGGGAGAGCAGTTCTTC. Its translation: CASSQWTASGEQFF.

This chain's CDR3 is CASSEIPRARGSNEQYF. The CDR3 DNA follows: TGCGCCAGCAGTGAAATACCTCGGGCCAGGGGATCCAACGAGCAGTACTTC. The rearrangement links TRBV10-1 to TRBJ2-7, with D perhaps matching TRBD1 (6 bases). Germline lookup yields CDR1 WNHNN and CDR2 SYGVQD (reference sequence). V lost 3 bases and J 5 bases, leaving 23 bases between the germline ends. This CDR3 is 17 amino acids long.

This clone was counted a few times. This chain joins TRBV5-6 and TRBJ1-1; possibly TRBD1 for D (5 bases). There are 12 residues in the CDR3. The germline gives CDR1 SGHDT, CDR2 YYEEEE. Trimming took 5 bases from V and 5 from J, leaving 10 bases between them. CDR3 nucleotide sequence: TGTGCCAGCAGGGGGCTAAGGACTGAAGCTTTCTTT. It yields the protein CASRGLRTEAFF. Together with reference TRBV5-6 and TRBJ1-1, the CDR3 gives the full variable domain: DAGVTQSPTHLIKTRGQQVTLRCSPKSGHDTVSWYQQALGQGPQFIFQYYEEEERQRGNFPDRFSGHQFPNYSSELNVNALLLGDSALYLCASRGLRTEAFFGQGTRLTVV.